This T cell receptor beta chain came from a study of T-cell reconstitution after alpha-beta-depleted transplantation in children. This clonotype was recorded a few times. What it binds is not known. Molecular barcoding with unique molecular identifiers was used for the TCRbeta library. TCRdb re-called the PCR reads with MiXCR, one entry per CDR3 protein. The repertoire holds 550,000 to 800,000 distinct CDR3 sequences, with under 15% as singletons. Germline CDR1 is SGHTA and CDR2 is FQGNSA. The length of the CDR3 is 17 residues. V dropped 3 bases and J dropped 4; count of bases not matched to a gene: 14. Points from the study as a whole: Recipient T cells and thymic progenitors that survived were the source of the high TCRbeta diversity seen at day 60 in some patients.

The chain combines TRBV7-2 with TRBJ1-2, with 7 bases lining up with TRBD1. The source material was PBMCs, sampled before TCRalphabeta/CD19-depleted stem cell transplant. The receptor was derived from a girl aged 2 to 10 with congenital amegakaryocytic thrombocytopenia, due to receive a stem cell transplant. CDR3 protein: CASSFFLSRGKSYGYTF. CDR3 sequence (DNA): TGTGCCAGCAGCTTCTTCCTCAGCAGGGGGAAATCCTATGGCTACACCTTC.